The sequence of this TCR beta chain was determined in a study of T cell repertoires in cytomegalovirus infection. TCRdb re-derived calls from the reads in MiXCR, one entry per CDR3 protein. The data contain about 740,000 distinct CDR3 sequences, about a third of them singletons. The sequenced material came from PBMCs. The receptor was derived from a human donor in good health (CMV status not recorded). Some clones in this sample may be carry-over from other donors' samples.

CDR3 region: CASSYGHSDTQYF. CDR3 DNA sequence: TGTGCCAGCAGTTACGGGCATTCAGATACGCAGTATTTT. The chain couples TRBV6-1 to TRBJ2-3, with D unclear. The CDR3 runs to 13 residues. Germline V lookup: CDR1 MNHNS, CDR2 SASEGT. The V gene lost 5 bases and the J gene lost 4 bases, with 10 bases spanning the gap.